This TCR beta chain was observed in a study of OX40 agonist ivuxolimab in advanced cancers. Study overall: Three partial responders included one hepatocellular carcinoma patient and two cutaneous melanoma patients.

Autoimmune disease history or systemic immunosuppression was exclusionary. Collection of blood occurred at baseline, at cycle 4 day 1, and at cycle 7 day 1. Only in-frame clones appear in the TCRdb table, and some are missing; sequencing was by immunoSEQ multiplex PCR. The sample comprises around 67,000 clones, about four fifths of which are singletons, and more than 1% rests with the top ten. V lost 4 bases and J 6 bases, leaving 9 bases between the germline ends. In germline, CDR1 is SGHAT, CDR2 FQNNGV. This CDR3 has 13 amino acids. This sequence joins TRBV11-2 and TRBJ2-2, with D perhaps being TRBD1 or TRBD2 (5 bases each). This sequence originates from an adult with an advanced solid tumor such as melanoma, head and neck, liver or kidney cancer. The material was CD4+ or CD8+ T cells sorted from blood, obtained in a trial of the OX40 agonist ivuxolimab. Here the CDR3 DNA reads TGTGCCAGCAGCTACTCGGGGCCCGGGGAGCTGTTTTTT. Protein sequence: CASSYSGPGELFF.